The entry below describes one T cell receptor (beta chain). What it binds is unknown. Each CDR3 protein gets one entry after TCRdb re-called the 5' RACE reads with MiXCR. Seen here are just under 550,000 distinct CDR3 sequences, around 21% observed once, and the top ten hold roughly an eighth. The data were obtained in a study of T-cell memory formation after mild COVID-19. Study results and limitations: Within pre-infection memory, some responding clones were found, suggesting cross-reactive memory joined.

This CDR3 contains 15 residues. Germline trimming cut 5 bases from V and 1 base from J; bases unmatched to any gene: 5. Per germline, CDR1 SGHNT and CDR2 YENEEA. The chain combines TRBV11-3 with TRBJ2-5, with TRBD1 identical over 9 bases. The TCR comes from an adult woman who had mild COVID-19 (a few samples of this study predate the infection). Cell type and time point are not known. Sequencing input: PBMCs or a T cell subset sorted from them (not recorded which). The CDR3: CASSPPGQGQETQYF. The DNA of the CDR3 is TGTGCCAGCAGCCCACCGGGACAGGGCCAAGAGACCCAGTACTTC. The full variable domain, rest sourced from reference TRBV11-3 and TRBJ2-5, is EAGVVQSPRYKIIEKKQPVAFWCNPISGHNTLYWYLQNLGQGPELLIRYENEEAVDDSQLPKDRFSAERLKGVDSTLKIQPAELGDSAVYLCASSPPGQGQETQYFGPGTRLLVL.